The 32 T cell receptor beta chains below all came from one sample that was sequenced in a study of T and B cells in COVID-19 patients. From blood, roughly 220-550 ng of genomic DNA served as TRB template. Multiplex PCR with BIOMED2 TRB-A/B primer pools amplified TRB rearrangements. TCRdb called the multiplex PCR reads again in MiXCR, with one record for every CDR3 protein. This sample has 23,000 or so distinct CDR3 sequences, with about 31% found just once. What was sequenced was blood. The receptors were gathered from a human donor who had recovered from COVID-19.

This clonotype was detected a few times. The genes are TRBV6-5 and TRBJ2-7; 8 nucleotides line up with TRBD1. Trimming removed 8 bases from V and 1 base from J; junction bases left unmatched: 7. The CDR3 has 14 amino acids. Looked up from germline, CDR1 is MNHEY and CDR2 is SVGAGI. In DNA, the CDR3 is TGTGCCAGCTTCCGGGACAGGTGGTCCTACGAGCAGTACTTC. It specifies CASFRDRWSYEQYF.

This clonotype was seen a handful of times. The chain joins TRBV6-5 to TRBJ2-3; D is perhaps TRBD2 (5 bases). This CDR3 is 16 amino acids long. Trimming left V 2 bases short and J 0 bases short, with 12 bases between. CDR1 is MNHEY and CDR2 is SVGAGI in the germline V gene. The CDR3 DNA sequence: TGTGCCAGCAGTTACCGCGGACTTACTAGCACAGATACGCAGTATTTT. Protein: CASSYRGLTSTDTQYF.

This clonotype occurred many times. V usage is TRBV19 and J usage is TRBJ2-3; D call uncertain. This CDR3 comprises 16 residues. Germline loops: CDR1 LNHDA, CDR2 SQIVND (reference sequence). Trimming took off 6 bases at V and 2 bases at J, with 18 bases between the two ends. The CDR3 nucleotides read TGTGCCAGTAGAGCCGAAGGGTCGCCCACCACAGATACGCAGTATTTT. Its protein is CASRAEGSPTTDTQYF.

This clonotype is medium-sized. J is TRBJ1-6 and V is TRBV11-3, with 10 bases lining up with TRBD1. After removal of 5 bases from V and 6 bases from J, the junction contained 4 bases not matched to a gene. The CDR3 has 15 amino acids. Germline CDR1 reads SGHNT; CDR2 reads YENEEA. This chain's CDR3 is CASSERDRGNSPLHF. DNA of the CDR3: TGTGCCAGCAGCGAAAGGGACAGGGGTAATTCACCCCTCCACTTT.

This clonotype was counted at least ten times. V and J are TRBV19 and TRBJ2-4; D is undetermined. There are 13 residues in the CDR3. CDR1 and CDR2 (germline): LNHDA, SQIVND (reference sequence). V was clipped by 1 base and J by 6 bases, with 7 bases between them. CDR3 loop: CASSIGNSNIQYF. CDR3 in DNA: TGTGCCAGTAGTATAGGGAACTCAAACATTCAGTACTTC.

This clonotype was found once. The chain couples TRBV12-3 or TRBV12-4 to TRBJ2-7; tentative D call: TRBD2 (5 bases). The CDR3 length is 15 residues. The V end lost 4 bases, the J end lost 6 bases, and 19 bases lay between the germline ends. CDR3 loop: CASSSGSPSRFEQYF. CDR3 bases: TGTGCCAGCAGTTCGGGGTCCCCTTCCAGGTTCGAGCAGTACTTC.

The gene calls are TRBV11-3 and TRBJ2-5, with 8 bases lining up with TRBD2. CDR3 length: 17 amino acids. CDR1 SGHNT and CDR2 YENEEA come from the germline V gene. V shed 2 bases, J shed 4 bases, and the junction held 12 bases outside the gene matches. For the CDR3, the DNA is TGTGCCAGCAGCTTAACCCCTGCGGGACTAGGGGCAGAGACCCAGTACTTC. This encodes CASSLTPAGLGAETQYF.

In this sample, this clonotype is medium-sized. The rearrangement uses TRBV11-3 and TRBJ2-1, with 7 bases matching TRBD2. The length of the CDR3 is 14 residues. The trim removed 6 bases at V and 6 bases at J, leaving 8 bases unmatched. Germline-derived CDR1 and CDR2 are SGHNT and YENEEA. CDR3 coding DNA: TGTGCCAGCAGTCCCGGGGGGTCAGGCAATGAGCAGTTCTTC. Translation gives CASSPGGSGNEQFF.

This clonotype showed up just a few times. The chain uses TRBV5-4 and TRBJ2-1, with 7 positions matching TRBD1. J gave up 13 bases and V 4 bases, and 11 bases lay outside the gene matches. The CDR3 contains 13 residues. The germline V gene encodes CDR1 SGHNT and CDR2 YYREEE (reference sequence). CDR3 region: CASSPGTEVKQFF. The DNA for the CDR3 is TGTGCCAGCAGCCCCGGGACAGAGGTAAAACAGTTCTTC.

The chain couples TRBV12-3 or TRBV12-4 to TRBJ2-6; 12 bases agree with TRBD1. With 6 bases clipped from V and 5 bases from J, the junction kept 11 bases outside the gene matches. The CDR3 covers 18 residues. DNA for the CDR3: TGTGCCAGCAGCCTAGGGGGGACAGGGGGCAGTTGGGCCAACGTCCTGACTTTC. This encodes CASSLGGTGGSWANVLTF.

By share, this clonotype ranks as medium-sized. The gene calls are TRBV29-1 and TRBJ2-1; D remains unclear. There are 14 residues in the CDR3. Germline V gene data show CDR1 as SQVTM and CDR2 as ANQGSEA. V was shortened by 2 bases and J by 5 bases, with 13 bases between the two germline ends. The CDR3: CSVEYSNSDNEQFF. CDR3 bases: TGCAGCGTTGAATACAGCAACTCTGACAATGAGCAGTTCTTC.

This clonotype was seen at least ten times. DNA for the CDR3: TGTGCTAAAGGGCCAAAGGCTAGCGTTGTCACAGATACGCAGTATTTT. It codes for CAKGPKASVVTDTQYF. V and J are TRBV27 and TRBJ2-3; a possible D gene is TRBD2 (6 bases). The CDR3 runs 16 residues. Germline loops: CDR1 MNHEY, CDR2 SMNVEV (reference sequence).

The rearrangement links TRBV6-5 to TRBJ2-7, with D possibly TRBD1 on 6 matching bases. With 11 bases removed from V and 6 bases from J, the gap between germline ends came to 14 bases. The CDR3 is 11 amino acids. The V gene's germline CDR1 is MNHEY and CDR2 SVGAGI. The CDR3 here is CAAQGMGEQYF. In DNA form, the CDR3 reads TGTGCCGCACAGGGTATGGGCGAGCAGTACTTC.

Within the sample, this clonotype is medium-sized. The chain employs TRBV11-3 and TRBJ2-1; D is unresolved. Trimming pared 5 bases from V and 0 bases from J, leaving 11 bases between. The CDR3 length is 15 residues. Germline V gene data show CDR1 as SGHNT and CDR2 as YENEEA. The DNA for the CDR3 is TGTGCCAGCAGCCTACGGTTGAGCTCCTACAATGAGCAGTTCTTC. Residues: CASSLRLSSYNEQFF.

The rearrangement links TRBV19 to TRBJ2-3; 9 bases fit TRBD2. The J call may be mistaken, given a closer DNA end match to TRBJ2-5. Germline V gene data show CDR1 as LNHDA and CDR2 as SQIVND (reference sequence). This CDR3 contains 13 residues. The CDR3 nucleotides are TGTGCCAGTAGAGCGGGGGGCGGTGAGACCCAGTACTTC. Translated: CASRAGGGETQYF.

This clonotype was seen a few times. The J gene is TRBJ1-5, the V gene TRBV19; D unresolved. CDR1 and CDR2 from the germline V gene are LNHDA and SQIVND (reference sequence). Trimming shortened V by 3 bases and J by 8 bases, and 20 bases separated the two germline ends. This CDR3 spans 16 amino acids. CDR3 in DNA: TGTGCCAGTAGTATCCCTATGAGACGGCATGGGGAGCCCCAGCATTTT. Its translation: CASSIPMRRHGEPQHF.

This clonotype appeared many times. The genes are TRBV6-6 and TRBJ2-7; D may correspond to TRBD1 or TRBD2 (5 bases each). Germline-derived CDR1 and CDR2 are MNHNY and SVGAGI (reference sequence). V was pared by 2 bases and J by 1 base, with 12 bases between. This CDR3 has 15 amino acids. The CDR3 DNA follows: TGTGCCAGCAGTTACCCTTGGGACCGGTCCTACGAGCAGTACTTC. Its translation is CASSYPWDRSYEQYF.

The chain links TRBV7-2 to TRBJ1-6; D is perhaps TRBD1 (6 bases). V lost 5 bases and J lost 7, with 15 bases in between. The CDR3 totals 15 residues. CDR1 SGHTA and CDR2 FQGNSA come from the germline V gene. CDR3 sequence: CASSEPAGANSPLHF. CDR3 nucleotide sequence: TGTGCCAGCAGCGAGCCCGCAGGGGCAAATTCACCCCTCCACTTT. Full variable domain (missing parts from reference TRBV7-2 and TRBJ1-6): GAGVSQSPSNKVTEKGKDVELRCDPISGHTALYWYRQSLGQGLEFLIYFQGNSAPDKSGLPSDRFSAERTGGSVSTLTIQRTQQEDSAVYLCASSEPAGANSPLHFGNGTRLTVT.

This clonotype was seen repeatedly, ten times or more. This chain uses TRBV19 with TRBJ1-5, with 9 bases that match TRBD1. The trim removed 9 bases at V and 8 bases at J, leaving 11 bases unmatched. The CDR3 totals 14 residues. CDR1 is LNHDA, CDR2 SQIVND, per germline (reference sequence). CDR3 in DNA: TGTGCCAGCGATAACAGGGGGCAGGGGGAGCCCCAGCATTTT. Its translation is CASDNRGQGEPQHF.

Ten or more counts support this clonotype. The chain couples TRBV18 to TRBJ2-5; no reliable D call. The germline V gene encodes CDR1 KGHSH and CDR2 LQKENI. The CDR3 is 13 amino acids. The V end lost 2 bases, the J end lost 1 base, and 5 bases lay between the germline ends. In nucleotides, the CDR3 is TGTGCCAGCTCACCAGGGTTCCAAGAGACCCAGTACTTC. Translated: CASSPGFQETQYF.

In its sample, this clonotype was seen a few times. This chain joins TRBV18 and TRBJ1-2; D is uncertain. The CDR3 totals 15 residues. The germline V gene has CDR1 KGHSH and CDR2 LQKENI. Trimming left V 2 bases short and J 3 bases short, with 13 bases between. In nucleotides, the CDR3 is TGTGCCAGCTCACCAAGCGGGGTGCTTGACTATGGCTACACCTTC. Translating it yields CASSPSGVLDYGYTF.

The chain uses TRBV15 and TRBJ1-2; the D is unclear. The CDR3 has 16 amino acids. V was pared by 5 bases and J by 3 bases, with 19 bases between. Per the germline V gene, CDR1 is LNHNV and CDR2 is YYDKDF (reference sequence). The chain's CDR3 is CATSDTGHKRDYGYTF. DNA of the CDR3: TGTGCCACCAGCGACACCGGGCATAAACGGGACTATGGCTACACCTTC.

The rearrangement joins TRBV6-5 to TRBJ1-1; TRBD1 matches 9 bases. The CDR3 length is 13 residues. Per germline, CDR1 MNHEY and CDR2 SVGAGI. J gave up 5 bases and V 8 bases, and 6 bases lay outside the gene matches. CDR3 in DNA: TGTGCCAGCGGTACAGGGGGCAGGACTGAAGCTTTCTTT. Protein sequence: CASGTGGRTEAFF.

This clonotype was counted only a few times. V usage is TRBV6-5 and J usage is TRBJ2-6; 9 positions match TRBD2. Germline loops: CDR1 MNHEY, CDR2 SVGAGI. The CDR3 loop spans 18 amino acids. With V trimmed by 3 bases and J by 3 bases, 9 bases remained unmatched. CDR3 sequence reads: CASSYTSRGGGGANVLTF. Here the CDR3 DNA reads TGTGCCAGCAGTTATACTTCGCGCGGGGGGGGTGGGGCCAACGTCCTGACTTTC.

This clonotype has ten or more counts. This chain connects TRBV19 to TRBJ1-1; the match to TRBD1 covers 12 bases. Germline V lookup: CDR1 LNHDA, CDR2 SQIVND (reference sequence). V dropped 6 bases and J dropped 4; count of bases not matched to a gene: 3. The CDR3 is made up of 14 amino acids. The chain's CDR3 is CASSGTGGITEAFF. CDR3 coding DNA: TGTGCCAGTAGCGGGACAGGGGGCATCACTGAAGCTTTCTTT.

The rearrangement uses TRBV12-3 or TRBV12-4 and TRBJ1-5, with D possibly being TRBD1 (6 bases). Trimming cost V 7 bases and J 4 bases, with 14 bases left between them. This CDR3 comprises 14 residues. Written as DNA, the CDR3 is TGTGCCAGCAACCTACAGGGCCGAAATCAGCCCCAGCATTTT. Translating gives CASNLQGRNQPQHF.

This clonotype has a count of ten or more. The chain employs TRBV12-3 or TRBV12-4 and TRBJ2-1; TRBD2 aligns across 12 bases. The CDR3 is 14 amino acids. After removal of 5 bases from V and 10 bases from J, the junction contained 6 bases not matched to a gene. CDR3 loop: CASSITSGGPEQFF. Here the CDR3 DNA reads TGTGCCAGCAGTATCACTAGCGGGGGGCCCGAGCAGTTCTTC.

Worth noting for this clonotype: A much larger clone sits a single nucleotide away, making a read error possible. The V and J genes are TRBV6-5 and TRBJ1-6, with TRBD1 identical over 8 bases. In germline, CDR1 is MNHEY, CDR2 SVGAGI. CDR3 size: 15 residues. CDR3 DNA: TGTGTCAGCAGTGAAACGACAGGGGATAATTCACCCCTCCACTTT. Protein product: CVSSETTGDNSPLHF.

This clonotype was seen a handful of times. The CDR3 DNA follows: TGTGCCAGCAGCCGAAGGACAGGGGGCTCCTACGAGCAGTACTTC. Encoded protein: CASSRRTGGSYEQYF. The rearrangement links TRBV7-2 to TRBJ2-7, with 10 bases matching TRBD1. This CDR3 is 15 amino acids long. Germline V gene lookup returns CDR1 SGHTA and CDR2 FQGNSA. After removal of 5 bases from V and 0 bases from J, the junction contained 4 bases not matched to a gene. Full variable domain (remainder filled in from reference TRBV7-2 and TRBJ2-7): GAGVSQSPSNKVTEKGKDVELRCDPISGHTALYWYRQSLGQGLEFLIYFQGNSAPDKSGLPSDRFSAERTGGSVSTLTIQRTQQEDSAVYLCASSRRTGGSYEQYFGPGTRLTVT.

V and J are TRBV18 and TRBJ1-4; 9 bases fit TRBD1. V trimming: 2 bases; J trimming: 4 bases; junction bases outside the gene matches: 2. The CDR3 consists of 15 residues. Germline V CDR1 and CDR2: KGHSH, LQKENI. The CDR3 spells CASSPGQGLNEKLFF. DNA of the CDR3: TGTGCCAGCTCACCAGGACAGGGGCTTAATGAAAAACTGTTTTTT.

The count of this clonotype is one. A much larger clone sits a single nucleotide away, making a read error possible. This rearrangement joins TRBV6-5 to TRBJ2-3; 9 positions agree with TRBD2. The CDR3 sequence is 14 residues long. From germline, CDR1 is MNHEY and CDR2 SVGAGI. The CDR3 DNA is TGTACCAGCAGCAGAGCGGGGGGACAGAATACGCAGTATTTT. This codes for CTSSRAGGQNTQYF.

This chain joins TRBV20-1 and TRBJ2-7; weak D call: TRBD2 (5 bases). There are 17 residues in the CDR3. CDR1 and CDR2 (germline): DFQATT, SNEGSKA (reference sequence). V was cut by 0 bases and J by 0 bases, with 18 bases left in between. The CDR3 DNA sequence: TGCAGTGCTAGAGATAGGCGAGGAATTAGCGCCTCCTACGAGCAGTACTTC. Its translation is CSARDRRGISASYEQYF.